This TCR beta chain was identified in a study of blood T cell repertoires in COVID-19. With 3 bases removed from V and 7 bases from J, the gap between germline ends came to 9 bases. The CDR3 has 13 residues. The protocol was immunoSEQ multiplex PCR, while the TCRdb copy is restricted to in-frame clones and leaves out a portion. Here the sample spans roughly 86,000 clones, approximately 80% being singletons. Source material: peripheral blood. This sequence joins TRBV12-3 or TRBV12-4 and TRBJ2-2, with a tentative D call TRBD2 (6 bases). This receptor was taken from a man aged 50-60 years with acute or convalescent COVID-19. CDR3: CASSFGDFGELFF. Written as DNA, the CDR3 is TGTGCCAGCAGTTTTGGGGACTTCGGGGAGCTGTTTTTT.